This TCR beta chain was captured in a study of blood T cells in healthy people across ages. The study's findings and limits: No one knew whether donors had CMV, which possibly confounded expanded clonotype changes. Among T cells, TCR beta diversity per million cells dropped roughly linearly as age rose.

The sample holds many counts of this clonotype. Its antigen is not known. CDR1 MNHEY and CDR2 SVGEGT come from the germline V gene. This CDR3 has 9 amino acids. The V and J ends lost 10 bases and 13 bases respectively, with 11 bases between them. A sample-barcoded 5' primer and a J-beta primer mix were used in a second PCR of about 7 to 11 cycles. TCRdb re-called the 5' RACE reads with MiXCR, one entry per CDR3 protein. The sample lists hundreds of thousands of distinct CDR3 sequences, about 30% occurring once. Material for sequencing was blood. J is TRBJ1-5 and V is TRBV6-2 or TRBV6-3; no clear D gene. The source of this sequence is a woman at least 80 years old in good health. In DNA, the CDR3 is TGTGCCACCCCCGGAGTACAGCATTTT. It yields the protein CATPGVQHF.